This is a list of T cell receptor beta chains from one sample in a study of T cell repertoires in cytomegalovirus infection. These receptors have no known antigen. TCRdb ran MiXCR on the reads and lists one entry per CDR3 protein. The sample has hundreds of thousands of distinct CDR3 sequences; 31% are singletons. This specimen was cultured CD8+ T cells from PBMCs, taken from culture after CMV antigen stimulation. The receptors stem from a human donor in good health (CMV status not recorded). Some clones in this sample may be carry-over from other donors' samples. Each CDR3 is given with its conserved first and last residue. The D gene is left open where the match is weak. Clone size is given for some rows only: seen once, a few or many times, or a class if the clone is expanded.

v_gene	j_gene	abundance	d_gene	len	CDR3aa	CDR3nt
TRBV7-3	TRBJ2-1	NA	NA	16	CASSTNTGLSYNEQFF	TGTGCCAGCAGCACCAACACAGGGCTCTCCTACAATGAGCAGTTCTTC
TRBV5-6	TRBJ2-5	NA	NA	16	CASSLVGGRHQETQYF	TGTGCCAGCAGCTTGGTGGGGGGCCGGCACCAAGAGACCCAGTACTTC
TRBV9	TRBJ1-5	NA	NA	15	CASSKSGRSNQPQHF	TGTGCCAGCAGCAAAAGCGGCCGTAGCAATCAGCCCCAGCATTTT
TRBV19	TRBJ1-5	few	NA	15	CASSMIQGVDQPQHF	TGTGCCAGTAGTATGATACAGGGCGTGGATCAGCCCCAGCATTTT
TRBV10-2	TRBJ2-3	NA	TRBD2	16	CASSEPERGVADTQYF	TGCGCCAGCAGTGAGCCCGAGCGGGGGGTGGCAGATACGCAGTATTTT
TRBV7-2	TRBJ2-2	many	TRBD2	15	CASSFPRLATGELFF	TGTGCCAGCAGCTTCCCGAGACTAGCGACCGGGGAGCTGTTTTTT
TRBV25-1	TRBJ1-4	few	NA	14	CASSKGTPSEKLFF	TGTGCCAGCAGTAAGGGGACGCCGAGTGAAAAACTGTTTTTT
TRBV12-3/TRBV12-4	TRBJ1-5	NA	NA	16	CASSLDGDYSNQPQHF	TGTGCCAGCAGCCTGGACGGCGACTATAGCAATCAGCCCCAGCATTTT
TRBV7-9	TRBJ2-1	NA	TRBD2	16	CASSSASGGYYNEQFF	TGTGCCAGCAGCTCGGCTAGCGGGGGATACTACAATGAGCAGTTCTTC
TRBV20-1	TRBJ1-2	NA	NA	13	CSARDFDSYGYTF	TGCAGTGCTAGAGATTTCGACAGCTATGGCTACACCTTC
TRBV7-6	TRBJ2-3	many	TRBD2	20	CASSLAASGGIPTSTDTQYF	TGTGCCAGCAGCTTAGCTGCTAGCGGGGGCATTCCTACTAGCACAGATACGCAGTATTTT
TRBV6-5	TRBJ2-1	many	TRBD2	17	CASSYASGDSSYNEQFF	TGTGCCAGCAGTTACGCTAGCGGGGATAGCTCCTACAATGAGCAGTTCTTC
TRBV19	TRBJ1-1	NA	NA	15	CASSIKRVSGSGAFF	TGTGCCAGTAGTATAAAGCGGGTGAGTGGCAGCGGGGCTTTCTTT
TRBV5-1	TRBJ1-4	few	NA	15	CASSPWDGTNEKLFF	TGCGCCAGCAGCCCCTGGGACGGAACTAATGAAAAACTGTTTTTT
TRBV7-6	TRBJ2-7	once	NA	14	CASSLEQARYEQYF	TGTGCCAGCAGCTTAGAACAGGCACGCTACGAGCAGTACTTC
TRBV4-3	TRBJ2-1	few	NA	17	CASSQEVGPSTYNEQFF	TGCGCCAGCAGCCAAGAAGTGGGGCCCTCGACTTACAATGAGCAGTTCTTC
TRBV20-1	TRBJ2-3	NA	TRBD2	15	CSARDIAGTTDTQYF	TGCAGTGCTAGAGATATAGCGGGAACCACAGATACGCAGTATTTT
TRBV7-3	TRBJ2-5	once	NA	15	CVSSPLGGIQETQYF	TGTGTCAGCAGCCCACTGGGTGGCATCCAAGAGACCCAGTACTTC
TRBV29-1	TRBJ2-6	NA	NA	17	CSVEERVWGTGANVLTF	TGCAGCGTTGAAGAAAGGGTATGGGGGACTGGGGCCAACGTCCTGACTTTC
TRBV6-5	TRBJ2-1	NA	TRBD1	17	CASSYFPVAGGANDQFF	TGTGCCAGCAGTTACTTCCCTGTGGCAGGGGGCGCGAATGATCAGTTCTTC
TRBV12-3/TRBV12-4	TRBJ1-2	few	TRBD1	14	CASSRTGGDMGATF	TGTGCCAGCAGCCGGACAGGGGGGGATATGGGGGCCACCTTC
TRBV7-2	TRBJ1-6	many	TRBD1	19	CASSPEDRVPSSYNSPLHF	TGTGCCAGCAGCCCAGAAGACAGGGTCCCGAGCTCCTATAATTCACCCCTCCACTTT
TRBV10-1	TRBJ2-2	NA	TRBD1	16	CASSEPRQGGTGELFF	TGCGCCAGCAGTGAGCCCCGACAGGGCGGCACCGGGGAGCTGTTTTTT
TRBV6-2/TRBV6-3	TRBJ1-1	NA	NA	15	CASSFLAGLNTEAFF	TGTGCCAGCAGCTTTCTTGCGGGGTTGAACACTGAAGCTTTCTTT
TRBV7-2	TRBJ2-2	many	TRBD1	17	CASSLAYGQGAPGELFF	TGTGCCAGCAGCTTAGCTTACGGACAGGGGGCTCCCGGGGAGCTGTTTTTT
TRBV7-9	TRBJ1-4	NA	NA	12	CASSFRPEKLFF	TGTGCCAGCAGCTTTAGGCCCGAAAAACTGTTTTTT
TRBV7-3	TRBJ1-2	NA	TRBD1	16	CASSPSGTDVNYGYTF	TGTGCCAGCAGCCCCTCTGGGACAGACGTTAACTATGGCTACACCTTC
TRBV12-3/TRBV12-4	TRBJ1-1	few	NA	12	CASTVGLFGAFF	TGTGCCAGCACCGTGGGCCTTTTTGGAGCTTTCTTT
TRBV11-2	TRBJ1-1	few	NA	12	CASSLWEGQAFF	TGTGCCAGCAGCTTATGGGAAGGGCAAGCTTTCTTT
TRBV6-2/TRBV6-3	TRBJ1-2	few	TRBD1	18	CASSSVRTGMRANYGYTF	TGTGCCAGCAGCTCAGTAAGGACAGGGATGAGAGCTAACTATGGCTACACCTTC
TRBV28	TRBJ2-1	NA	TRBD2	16	CASSSTLAGGWNEQFF	TGTGCCAGCAGTTCAACCCTAGCGGGGGGGTGGAATGAGCAGTTCTTC
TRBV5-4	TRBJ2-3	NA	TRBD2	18	CASSLIGGGNRKSDTQYF	TGTGCCAGCAGCTTGATAGGCGGGGGTAACAGAAAGTCAGATACGCAGTATTTT
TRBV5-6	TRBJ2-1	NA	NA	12	CASRGGVNEQFF	TGTGCCAGCAGGGGCGGGGTTAATGAGCAGTTCTTC
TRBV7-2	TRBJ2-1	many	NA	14	CASSLPGVYNEQFF	TGTGCCAGCAGCTTACCGGGGGTCTACAATGAGCAGTTCTTC
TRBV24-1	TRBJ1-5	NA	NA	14	CATSDLDSDQPQHF	TGTGCCACCAGTGACCTGGACAGTGATCAGCCCCAGCATTTT
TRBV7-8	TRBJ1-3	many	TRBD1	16	CASSLANTGGRNTIYF	TGTGCCAGCAGCTTAGCGAATACAGGGGGCAGAAACACCATATATTTT
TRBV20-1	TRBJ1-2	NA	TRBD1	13	CSADSWRGHGYTF	TGCAGTGCCGACTCCTGGAGGGGGCATGGCTACACCTTC
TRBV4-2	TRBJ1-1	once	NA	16	CSSSQGTALLNTEAFF	TGTTCCAGCAGCCAAGGAACAGCACTGTTGAACACTGAAGCTTTCTTT
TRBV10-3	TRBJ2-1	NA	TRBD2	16	CAIRGGSGITYNEQFF	TGTGCCATCAGGGGGGGGAGCGGGATCACCTACAATGAGCAGTTCTTC
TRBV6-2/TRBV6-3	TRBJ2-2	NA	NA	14	CASSYRPTTGELFF	TGTGCCAGCAGTTACAGGCCAACCACCGGGGAGCTGTTTTTT
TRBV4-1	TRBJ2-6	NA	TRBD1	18	CASSQDSAGGSGANVLTF	TGCGCCAGCAGCCAAGATTCTGCAGGGGGCTCTGGGGCCAACGTCCTGACTTTC
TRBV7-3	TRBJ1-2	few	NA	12	CASSLTGTGYTF	TGTGCCAGCAGCTTGACCGGGACAGGCTACACCTTC
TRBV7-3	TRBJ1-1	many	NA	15	CASSLRGPGDTEAFF	TGTGCCAGCAGCTTAAGAGGGCCAGGGGACACTGAAGCTTTCTTT
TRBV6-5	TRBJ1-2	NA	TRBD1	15	CASSYGFGTGDGYTF	TGTGCCAGCAGTTACGGTTTTGGGACAGGAGATGGCTACACCTTC
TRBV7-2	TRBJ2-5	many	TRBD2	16	CASSYTSSGGKETQYF	TGTGCCAGCAGCTACACGTCGTCGGGGGGGAAAGAGACCCAGTACTTC